This entry describes one TCR beta chain. Its antigen remains unidentified. Treatment described: some 20 received Ad26.COV2.S at low or high dose, single or two shots; 5 received placebo; per-sample allocation not given. Specimens were obtained on day 63 following the first vaccine or placebo injection. Germline V lookup: CDR1 SEHNR, CDR2 FQNEAQ (reference sequence). CDR3 size: 13 residues. J gave up 7 bases and V 5 bases, and 1 base lay outside the gene matches. This sample was included in a study of Ad26.COV2.S vaccination and SARS-CoV-2 variants. Findings of the study overall: Placebo recipients trailed vaccine recipients in spike-specific TCR breadth.

Produced via immunoSEQ multiplex PCR; TCRdb's table is partial and in-frame only. This table holds some 520,000 clones, around nine tenths found once. Sequencing was performed on peripheral blood, taken in a trial of Ad26.COV2.S vaccine versus placebo. The TCR sequence derives from a person between 18 and 65 years old who received the Ad26.COV2.S COVID-19 vaccine or a placebo. The rearrangement joins TRBV7-9 to TRBJ2-7; 14 bases fit TRBD2. The DNA for the CDR3 is TGTGCCAGCAGCCGGACTAGCGGGAGGGAGCAGTACTTC. Its protein is CASSRTSGREQYF.